A selection of T cell receptor beta chains follows, all from one sample in a study of shared clonotypes between healthy human individuals. Sequencing was performed with immunoSEQ multiplex PCR; in TCRdb, only in-frame clones are kept and a portion is missing. This sample has approximately 2,200,000 clones, with just over 90% found just once. Source material: naive CD8+ T cells from PBMCs. The receptors shown here come from a man between 18 and 29 years old in good health. Some clones in this sample may be carry-over from other donors' samples. Both conserved end residues are part of each CDR3. The order of the fields is D gene, clone size, V gene, J gene, CDR3 DNA, CDR3 protein. The D gene is left open where the match is weak. Size is omitted from some rows. Given values are once, few, many or a class for expanded clones.

.,.,TRBV6-1,TRBJ2-7,TGTGCCAGCAGTGAGACAGTTTCCTACGAGCAGTACTTC,CASSETVSYEQYF
.,.,TRBV11-1,TRBJ2-3,TGTGCCAGCAGCTCTCTGACATCGGCAGATACGCAGTATTTT,CASSSLTSADTQYF
TRBD1,.,TRBV6-1,TRBJ1-1,TGTGCCAGTTTTATTATCCGGGACAGGGGACGCGAAGCTTTCTTT,CASFIIRDRGREAFF
.,.,TRBV5-8,TRBJ2-1,TGTGCCAGCAGCTTGGGAACACTAGGCAATGAGCAGTTCTTC,CASSLGTLGNEQFF
.,.,TRBV5-8,TRBJ1-1,TGTGCCAGCAGCTTTCGCACATCTCAACTAGGCGCTTTCTTT,CASSFRTSQLGAFF
.,.,TRBV19,TRBJ1-1,TGTGCCAGTAGTATAGATCGTGAGGGTTTAAGGAACACTGAAGCTTTCTTT,CASSIDREGLRNTEAFF
.,.,TRBV29-1,TRBJ2-7,TGCAGCGTTGGTGACAGCTCCTACGAGCAGTACTTC,CSVGDSSYEQYF
TRBD2,.,TRBV5-6,TRBJ2-7,TGTGCCAGCAGCCGGGGGGGTGCAGTTCCATCCTACGAGCAGTACTTC,CASSRGGAVPSYEQYF
.,.,TRBV11-2,TRBJ2-3,TGTGCCAGCGTGGCTAGCGACGACACAGATACGCAGTATTTT,CASVASDDTDTQYF
.,.,TRBV4-3,TRBJ2-1,TGCGCCAGCAGCCTGGACTACAACAATGAGCAGTTCTTC,CASSLDYNNEQFF
.,.,TRBV9,TRBJ1-2,TGTGCCAGCAGCGTAGCGGACAGCCCTAACTATGGCTACACCTTC,CASSVADSPNYGYTF
.,.,TRBV4-2,TRBJ1-1,TGTGCCAGCAGCCAGGTGGGGCCCGTGGCTGAAGCTTTCTTT,CASSQVGPVAEAFF
.,few,TRBV27,TRBJ2-2,TGTGCCAGCAGTTTAACGGGCACCTCGAACACCGGGGAGCTGTTTTTT,CASSLTGTSNTGELFF
.,.,TRBV19,TRBJ1-5,TGTGCCAGTAGTCCGTTGGTTGGGAATCAGCCCCAGCATTTT,CASSPLVGNQPQHF
TRBD2,.,TRBV27,TRBJ2-7,TGTGCCAGCAGTTTAGCTGGACTAGCGGGCTACGAGCAGTACTTC,CASSLAGLAGYEQYF
.,.,TRBV6-6,TRBJ2-5,TGTGCAGCAGTTACAAATGGCTGGGAGACCCAGTACTTC,CAAVTNGWETQYF
.,.,TRBV2,TRBJ2-7,TGTGCCAGCAGATTCGAACAGGGAATCTCCTACGAGCAGTACTTC,CASRFEQGISYEQYF